This T cell receptor beta chain was recorded in a study of PD-1 blockade in classical Hodgkin lymphoma. Study-level points and caveats: By C4D1 there was a significant rise in CD4+ TCR diversity but not in CD8+ TCR diversity. TCR diversity at baseline was reported to be reduced in newly diagnosed patients relative to healthy donors. Whatever underlies the repertoire differences (possibly disease activity or prior therapy) remains undefined.

Germline trimming cut 1 base from V and 2 bases from J; bases unmatched to any gene: 12. From germline, CDR1 is SGHVS and CDR2 FNYEAQ. The length of the CDR3 is 18 residues. About this clone itself: The target antigen is unknown.

All patients relapsed after autologous stem cell transplantation, and brentuximab vedotin exposure varied. The patients, who had relapsed/refractory classical Hodgkin lymphoma, achieved best responses of complete response, partial response or progressive disease. Clones were read by immunoSEQ multiplex PCR, and TCRdb kept only the in-frame ones, dropping some. The sample holds about 19,000 clones; 75% to 85% are singletons and the top ten take roughly a sixth. The specimen was peripheral blood mononuclear cells (PBMCs), collected before the second cycle of nivolumab. This TCR was recovered from a human donor with classical Hodgkin lymphoma. The chain links TRBV7-6 to TRBJ1-1; 8 nucleotides agree with TRBD1. CDR3 nucleotide sequence: TGTGCCAGCAGCTTAGGAAACGATGGACAGGGTGGAAACACTGAAGCTTTCTTT. This gives the protein CASSLGNDGQGGNTEAFF.